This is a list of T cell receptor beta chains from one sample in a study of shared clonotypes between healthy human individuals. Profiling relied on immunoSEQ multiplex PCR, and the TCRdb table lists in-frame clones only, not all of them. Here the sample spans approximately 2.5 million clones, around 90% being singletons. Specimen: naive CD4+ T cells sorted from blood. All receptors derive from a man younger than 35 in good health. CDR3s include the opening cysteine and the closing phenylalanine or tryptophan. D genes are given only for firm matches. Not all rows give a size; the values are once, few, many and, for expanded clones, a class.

TGTGCCAGCGGAGGGGACAGGTCAAATCAGCCCCAGCATTTT	CASGGDRSNQPQHF	TRBD1	.	TRBJ1-5	TRBV27
TGTGCCAGTAGTATAGTTGAGGGAGGCGGCTACGAGCAGTACTTC	CASSIVEGGGYEQYF	.	.	TRBJ2-7	TRBV19
TGTGCCAGCAGTGACTTCTCCTACGAGCAGTACTTC	CASSDFSYEQYF	.	.	TRBJ2-7	TRBV6-1
TGTGCCAGCAGTTTTTCGCGGGTGTTAAACACTGAAGCTTTCTTT	CASSFSRVLNTEAFF	.	.	TRBJ1-1	TRBV5-6
TGTGCCAGCAGCCTAGCGGGAGGGCTCTACGAGCAGTACTTC	CASSLAGGLYEQYF	TRBD2	.	TRBJ2-7	TRBV7-2
TGTGCCAGCAGTGAAGAAGGCAGGAGTAATGAAAAACTGTTTTTT	CASSEEGRSNEKLFF	.	.	TRBJ1-4	TRBV6-1
TGTGCCAGTAGTATAGAGGCGGGCCCTTACGAGCAGTACTTC	CASSIEAGPYEQYF	.	.	TRBJ2-7	TRBV19
TGCGCCAGCAGCCAGACTAGCGGGGGACACACAGATACGCAGTATTTT	CASSQTSGGHTDTQYF	TRBD2	.	TRBJ2-3	TRBV4-1
TGTGCCATCTCCTTCGGGGACAACTATGGCTACACCTTC	CAISFGDNYGYTF	.	.	TRBJ1-2	TRBV10-3
TGTGCCAGCAGCATAAAATTTGGGGACGACAGTCCTAATTCACCCCTCCACTTT	CASSIKFGDDSPNSPLHF	.	once	TRBJ1-6	TRBV21-1
TGTGCCAGCAGCTTCGGGTGGGGAGGCACTGAAGCTTTCTTT	CASSFGWGGTEAFF	.	once	TRBJ1-1	TRBV5-4
TGCGCCAGCAGCCACAGAGCGGTCAGCTCCTACAATGAGCAGTTCTTC	CASSHRAVSSYNEQFF	.	.	TRBJ2-1	TRBV4-3
TGTGCCAGCAGCTTGACAGTCGAGCAGTACTTC	CASSLTVEQYF	.	.	TRBJ2-7	TRBV5-8
TGCGCCAGCAGCCGGGACGCCGCCGGGGAGCAGTTCTTC	CASSRDAAGEQFF	.	.	TRBJ2-1	TRBV10-2
TGCGCCAGCAGCCCTGGGACTAGCGGGAGCACAGATACGCAGTATTTT	CASSPGTSGSTDTQYF	TRBD2	once	TRBJ2-3	TRBV5-1
TGTGCCAGCTCACCAGCGGGTCGCTCCTACAATGAGCAGTTCTTC	CASSPAGRSYNEQFF	.	.	TRBJ2-1	TRBV18
TGCGCCAACCACGGGGGACACCAACAAGAGACCCAGTACTTC	CANHGGHQQETQYF	.	.	TRBJ2-5	TRBV5-1
TGTGCCAGCACCAAGCAGAACACCGGGGAGCTGTTTTTT	CASTKQNTGELFF	.	.	TRBJ2-2	TRBV2
TGTGCCATCAGTGATTTACAGGGGGCGAAGATGACCGGGGAGCTGTTTTTT	CAISDLQGAKMTGELFF	TRBD1	.	TRBJ2-2	TRBV10-3
TGTGCCACCAGCAGAAACCAGGAAGGGTACGAGCAGTACTTC	CATSRNQEGYEQYF	.	.	TRBJ2-7	TRBV15
TGTGCCAGCAGTGAAGCACACAAAAACTATGGCTACACCTTC	CASSEAHKNYGYTF	.	.	TRBJ1-2	TRBV6-1
TGTGCCAGCAGCTTACAGATTAACTATGGCTACACCTTC	CASSLQINYGYTF	.	.	TRBJ1-2	TRBV7-8
TGTGCCACCAGCAGAGGATCTAGCGGATCCTACGAGCAGTACTTC	CATSRGSSGSYEQYF	TRBD2	.	TRBJ2-7	TRBV15